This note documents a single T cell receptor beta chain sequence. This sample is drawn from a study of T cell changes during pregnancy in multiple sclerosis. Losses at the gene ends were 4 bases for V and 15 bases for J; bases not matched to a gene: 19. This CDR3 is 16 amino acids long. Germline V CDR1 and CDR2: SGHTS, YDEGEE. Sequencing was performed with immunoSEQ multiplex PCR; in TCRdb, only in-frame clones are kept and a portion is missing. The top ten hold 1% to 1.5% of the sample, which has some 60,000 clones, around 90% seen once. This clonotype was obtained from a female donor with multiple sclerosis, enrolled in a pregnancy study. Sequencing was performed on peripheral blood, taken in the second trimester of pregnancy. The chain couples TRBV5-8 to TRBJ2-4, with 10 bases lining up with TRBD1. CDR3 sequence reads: CASSNQSPGTGVRLYF. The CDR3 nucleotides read TGTGCCAGCAGCAACCAATCCCCCGGGACAGGGGTTCGTCTGTACTTC.